This T cell receptor (beta chain) stems from a study of response to subunit inactivated influenza vaccine. Trimming stripped 2 bases from V and 4 bases from J, with 13 bases between. The CDR3 length is 15 residues. In germline, CDR1 is SGHRS, CDR2 YFSETQ. TCRdb used MiXCR to reprocess the RT-PCR reads, holding one entry per CDR3 protein. Altogether about 540,000 distinct CDR3 sequences are present, approximately 24% being singletons, with the ten largest covering 2.5% to 3%. This clonotype was seen repeatedly, ten times or more. This sample was shared with a second study, whose subject was T cells expressing NK-cell markers. That paper states: Researchers built TCR beta cDNA using 5'RACE template switching with UMIs. The study sequenced eight donors, seven HCMV-seropositive and one seronegative. Several experiments employed an anti-gamma-delta TCR antibody to confine sorting to alpha-beta TCR T cells. In roughly 6 donors, dominant CD3+CD56+NKG2C+ clones formed roughly 1.0-7.5% of CD8+ cells.

Sequencing used CD4+ T cells sorted from PBMCs, obtained roughly 12 days after vaccination. The sequence derives from a man aged 50-59 years who received an inactivated influenza vaccine. The V gene is TRBV5-1, the J gene TRBJ2-1; TRBD1 is a possible D gene (5 bases). CDR3 protein: CASSFLQGTYNEQFF. The CDR3 nucleotides read TGCGCCAGCAGCTTTTTGCAGGGCACTTACAATGAGCAGTTCTTC.